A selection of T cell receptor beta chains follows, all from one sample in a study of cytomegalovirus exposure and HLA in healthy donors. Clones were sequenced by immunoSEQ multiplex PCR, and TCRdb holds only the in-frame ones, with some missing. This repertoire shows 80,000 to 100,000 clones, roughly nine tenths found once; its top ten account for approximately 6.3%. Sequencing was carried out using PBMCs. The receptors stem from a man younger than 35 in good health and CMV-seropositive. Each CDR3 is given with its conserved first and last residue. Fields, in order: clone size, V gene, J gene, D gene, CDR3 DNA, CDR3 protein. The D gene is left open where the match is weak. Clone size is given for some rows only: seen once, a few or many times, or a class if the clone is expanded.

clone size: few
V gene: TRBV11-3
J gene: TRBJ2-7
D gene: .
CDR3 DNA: TGTGCCAGCAGCGGGCAGGGGTATGAGCAGTACTTC
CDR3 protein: CASSGQGYEQYF

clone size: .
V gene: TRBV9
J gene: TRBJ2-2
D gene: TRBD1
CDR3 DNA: TGTGCCAGCAGCCCTCCGGACAGGGCCGTCGGGGAGCTGTTTTTT
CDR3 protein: CASSPPDRAVGELFF

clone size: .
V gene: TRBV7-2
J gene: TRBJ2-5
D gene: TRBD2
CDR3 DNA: TGTGCCAGCAGCCGATTTTCTAGCGGGAGGGCGGTTTGGGAGACCCAGTACTTC
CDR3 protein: CASSRFSSGRAVWETQYF

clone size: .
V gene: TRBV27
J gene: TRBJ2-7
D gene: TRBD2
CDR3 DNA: TGTGCCAGCAGACCCGAGGCCGGACTAGCGGCGCTCAGGCGCGAGCAGTACTTC
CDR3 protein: CASRPEAGLAALRREQYF

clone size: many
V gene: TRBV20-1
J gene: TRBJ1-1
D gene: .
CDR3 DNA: TGCAGTGCGGAAGTACAGGGTGAAGCTTTCTTT
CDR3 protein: CSAEVQGEAFF

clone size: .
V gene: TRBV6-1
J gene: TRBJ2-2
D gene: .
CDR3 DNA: TGTGCCAGCAGTGAAGGGGCAGGGGCACACGGGGAGCTGTTTTTT
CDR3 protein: CASSEGAGAHGELFF

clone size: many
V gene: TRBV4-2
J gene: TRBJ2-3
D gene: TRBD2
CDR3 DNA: TGTGCCAGCAGCCAAGAGCGGGGGGGCCCAGATACGCAGTATTTT
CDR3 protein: CASSQERGGPDTQYF

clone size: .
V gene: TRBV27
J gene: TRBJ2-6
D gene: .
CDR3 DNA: TGTGCCAGCAGGCGAGGGGGCGGGGCTCGTTCTTTCTCTGGGGCCAACGTCCTGACTTTC
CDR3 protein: CASRRGGGARSFSGANVLTF

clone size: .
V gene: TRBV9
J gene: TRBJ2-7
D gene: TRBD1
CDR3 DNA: TGTGCCAGCAGCGCTAGAGGGGGCTCTACGCCCTACGAGCAGTACTTC
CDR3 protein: CASSARGGSTPYEQYF

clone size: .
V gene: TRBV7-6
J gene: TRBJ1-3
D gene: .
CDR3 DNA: TGTGCCAGCAGCGCCAGGGATTCCGGAAACACCATATATTTT
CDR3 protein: CASSARDSGNTIYF